This T cell receptor (beta chain) was documented in a study of cytomegalovirus exposure and HLA in healthy donors. Study results and limitations: There were about 160 TCR beta chains listed as cytomegalovirus-associated. According to a later analysis, donors in an Asian-associated ancestry cluster reportedly had fewer N-insertions than the roughly 720-donor mean.

The PCR was carried out with 60 Vbeta primers and 13 Jbeta primers. In the study's own analysis: Roughly 11 million of the roughly 77 million unique TCR beta chains counted in a later analysis were shared. Using immunoSEQ multiplex PCR, the repertoire was profiled, and TCRdb retains in-frame clones only, with some absent. V, J and clone size reflect that table, while D and trimming were determined from the DNA. This sample has roughly 180,000 clones; 84% occur once, and the top ten carry about 0.25%. The CDR3 covers 13 residues. With 2 bases removed from V and 4 bases from J, the gap between germline ends came to 8 bases. In germline, CDR1 is ENHRY, CDR2 SYGVKD. In the case of this clone: What it recognizes is unknown.

The sequence was obtained from a boy between 10 and 17 years old in good health and CMV-seronegative. The sample consisted of PBMCs. The rearrangement uses TRBV10-3 and TRBJ1-2, with D possibly matching TRBD1 (5 bases). CDR3 amino acids: CAISEVTAYGYTF. For the CDR3, the DNA is TGTGCCATCAGTGAGGTGACAGCCTATGGCTACACCTTC.